This is a list of T cell receptor beta chains from one sample in a study of blood T cell repertoires in COVID-19. Clones were sequenced by immunoSEQ multiplex PCR, and TCRdb holds only the in-frame ones, with some missing. The table has some 150,000 clones, roughly 87% seen once. Sample: peripheral blood. The source of these receptors is a woman aged 45 to 65 with acute or convalescent COVID-19. Both conserved end residues are trimmed from each CDR3. Fields, in order: CDR3 length, V gene, clone size, CDR3 protein. Clone size is shown for a subset of rows, as once, few, many or a class of expanded clone.

CDR3 length: 12
V gene: TRBV19
clone size: NA
CDR3 protein: ASKLATSTDTQY

CDR3 length: 13
V gene: TRBV6-5
clone size: NA
CDR3 protein: ASSYLGGANYGYT

CDR3 length: 13
V gene: TRBV19
clone size: NA
CDR3 protein: ASSIGRDSQETQY

CDR3 length: 12
V gene: TRBV10-3
clone size: NA
CDR3 protein: AIKGEQLKTEAF

CDR3 length: 12
V gene: TRBV19
clone size: NA
CDR3 protein: ASTQTGGTGELF

CDR3 length: 11
V gene: TRBV12-3/TRBV12-4
clone size: NA
CDR3 protein: ARQDRTGSPLH

CDR3 length: 15
V gene: TRBV4-2
clone size: once
CDR3 protein: ASSQSTVAGEFYEQY

CDR3 length: 12
V gene: TRBV11-2
clone size: NA
CDR3 protein: ASSLAAYGDTQY

CDR3 length: 9
V gene: TRBV6-5
clone size: NA
CDR3 protein: ASTLNTEAF

CDR3 length: 17
V gene: TRBV5-6
clone size: NA
CDR3 protein: ASSHSPGGSAIAKNIQY

CDR3 length: 14
V gene: TRBV24-1
clone size: NA
CDR3 protein: ATSDSGLAGRETQY

CDR3 length: 13
V gene: TRBV7-2
clone size: once
CDR3 protein: ASSSWTGGNTEAF

CDR3 length: 13
V gene: TRBV4-2
clone size: NA
CDR3 protein: ASSLQTPGNTEAF

CDR3 length: 12
V gene: TRBV10-3
clone size: NA
CDR3 protein: ATSLGGGDQPQH

CDR3 length: 13
V gene: TRBV27
clone size: NA
CDR3 protein: ASSAVQGPQETQY

CDR3 length: 10
V gene: TRBV3-1/TRBV3-2
clone size: NA
CDR3 protein: ASSRLASEQF

CDR3 length: 12
V gene: TRBV7-9
clone size: NA
CDR3 protein: ASSSGLNGEKLF

CDR3 length: 13
V gene: TRBV3-1/TRBV3-2
clone size: NA
CDR3 protein: ASSFGTKDYYGYT

CDR3 length: 11
V gene: TRBV6-2/TRBV6-3
clone size: few
CDR3 protein: ASSYLAYNEQF

CDR3 length: 13
V gene: TRBV6-6
clone size: NA
CDR3 protein: ASSSTLAGSYEQY

CDR3 length: 11
V gene: TRBV3-1/TRBV3-2
clone size: NA
CDR3 protein: ASSQDLGGLQT

CDR3 length: 14
V gene: TRBV7-2
clone size: NA
CDR3 protein: ASSLVGGDGTDTQY

CDR3 length: 13
V gene: TRBV6-5
clone size: NA
CDR3 protein: ASSYVPGERDTQY

CDR3 length: 17
V gene: TRBV7-2
clone size: NA
CDR3 protein: ASSSDPRASGGLTDTQY

CDR3 length: 13
V gene: TRBV9
clone size: NA
CDR3 protein: ASSVDNRGPSEQY

CDR3 length: 13
V gene: TRBV19
clone size: NA
CDR3 protein: ASSDRTGGVSPLH

CDR3 length: 11
V gene: TRBV5-1
clone size: NA
CDR3 protein: ASSEGGTNTIY

CDR3 length: 13
V gene: TRBV6-5
clone size: NA
CDR3 protein: ASSPTGYSGNTIY

CDR3 length: 12
V gene: TRBV7-8
clone size: NA
CDR3 protein: ASTGQGDNSPLH

CDR3 length: 9
V gene: TRBV7-2
clone size: NA
CDR3 protein: AAGVDQPQH

CDR3 length: 11
V gene: TRBV4-1
clone size: NA
CDR3 protein: ASSQDWTIEAF

CDR3 length: 12
V gene: TRBV2
clone size: NA
CDR3 protein: ASTAGVANEKLF

CDR3 length: 12
V gene: TRBV9
clone size: NA
CDR3 protein: ASSAQGQGDTQY

CDR3 length: 13
V gene: TRBV4-3
clone size: NA
CDR3 protein: ASSQDRATGGEAF

CDR3 length: 12
V gene: TRBV5-1
clone size: NA
CDR3 protein: ASSLGLGGDEQY

CDR3 length: 12
V gene: TRBV2
clone size: NA
CDR3 protein: ASSGGTSGGLQF

CDR3 length: 12
V gene: TRBV30
clone size: NA
CDR3 protein: AWSVGQGAGKLF

CDR3 length: 14
V gene: TRBV11-2
clone size: NA
CDR3 protein: ASSSSSGGAGNEQF

CDR3 length: 12
V gene: TRBV29-1
clone size: NA
CDR3 protein: SATRRGVNYGYT

CDR3 length: 15
V gene: TRBV6-1
clone size: NA
CDR3 protein: ASSAYGGKFYNSPLH

CDR3 length: 9
V gene: TRBV11-3
clone size: NA
CDR3 protein: ASSLEETQY

CDR3 length: 10
V gene: TRBV12-3/TRBV12-4
clone size: NA
CDR3 protein: ASSLRNTEAF

CDR3 length: 11
V gene: TRBV6-5
clone size: NA
CDR3 protein: ASSPTQLNTIY

CDR3 length: 15
V gene: TRBV27
clone size: few
CDR3 protein: ASSLGRLAGPRNEQF